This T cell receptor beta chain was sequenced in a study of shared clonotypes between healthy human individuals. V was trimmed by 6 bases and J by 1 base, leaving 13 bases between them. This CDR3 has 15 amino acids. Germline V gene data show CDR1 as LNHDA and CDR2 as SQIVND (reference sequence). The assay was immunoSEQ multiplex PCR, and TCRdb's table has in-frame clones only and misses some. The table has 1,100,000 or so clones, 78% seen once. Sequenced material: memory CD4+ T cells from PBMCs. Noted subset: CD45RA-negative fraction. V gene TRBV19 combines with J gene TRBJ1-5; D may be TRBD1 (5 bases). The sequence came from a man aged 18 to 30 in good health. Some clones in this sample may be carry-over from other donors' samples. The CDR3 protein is CASSTGGLSNQPQHF. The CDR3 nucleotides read TGTGCCAGTAGCACAGGCGGGCTCAGCAATCAGCCCCAGCATTTT. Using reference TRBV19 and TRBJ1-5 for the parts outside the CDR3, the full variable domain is DGGITQSPKYLFRKEGQNVTLSCEQNLNHDAMYWYRQDPGQGLRLIYYSQIVNDFQKGDIAEGYSVSREKKESFPLTVTSAQKNPTAFYLCASSTGGLSNQPQHFGDGTRLSIL.